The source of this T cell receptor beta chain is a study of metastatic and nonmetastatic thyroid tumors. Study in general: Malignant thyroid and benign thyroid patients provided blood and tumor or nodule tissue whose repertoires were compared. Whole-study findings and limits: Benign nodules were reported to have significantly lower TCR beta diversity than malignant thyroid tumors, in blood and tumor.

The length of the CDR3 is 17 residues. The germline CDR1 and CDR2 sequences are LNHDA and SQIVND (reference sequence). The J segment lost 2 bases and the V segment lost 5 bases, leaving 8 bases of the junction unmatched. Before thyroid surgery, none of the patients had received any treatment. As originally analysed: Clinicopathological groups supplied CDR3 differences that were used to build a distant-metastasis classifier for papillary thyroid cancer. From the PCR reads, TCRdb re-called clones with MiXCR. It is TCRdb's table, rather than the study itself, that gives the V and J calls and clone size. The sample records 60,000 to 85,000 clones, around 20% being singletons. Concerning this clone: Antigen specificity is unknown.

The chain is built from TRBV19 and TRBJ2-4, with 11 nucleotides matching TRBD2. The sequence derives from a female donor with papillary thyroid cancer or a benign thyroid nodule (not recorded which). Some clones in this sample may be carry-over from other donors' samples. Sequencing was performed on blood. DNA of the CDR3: TGTGCCAGTAGTGCCCTAGCGGGAGGCAGGTCCAAAAACATTCAGTACTTC. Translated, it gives CASSALAGGRSKNIQYF. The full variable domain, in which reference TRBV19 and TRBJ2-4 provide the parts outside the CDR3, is DGGITQSPKYLFRKEGQNVTLSCEQNLNHDAMYWYRQDPGQGLRLIYYSQIVNDFQKGDIAEGYSVSREKKESFPLTVTSAQKNPTAFYLCASSALAGGRSKNIQYFGAGTRLSVL.